Sequencing of this T cell receptor beta chain was carried out in a study of beta chain features in type 1 diabetes. The V gene lost 5 bases and the J gene lost 3 bases, with 14 bases spanning the gap. The CDR3 covers 14 residues. Germline values: CDR1 MDHEN, CDR2 SYDVKM. The whole isolated RNA underwent reverse transcription, so sequencing captured expressed TCRB transcripts. Assay: immunoSEQ multiplex PCR; the TCRdb copy retains only in-frame clones and omits some. Seen here are 360,000 or so clones, about 20% observed once, and the top ten hold under 0.055%. This clone was found a few times. The J gene is TRBJ2-7, the V gene TRBV28; D might be TRBD2 (6 bases). This clonotype was sampled from a woman aged 18-30 years in good health. Specimen: naive CD4+ T cells from blood. Here the CDR3 DNA reads TGTGCCAGCAGTCCCGGAGGGCCCCGCTACGAGCAGTACTTC. This encodes CASSPGGPRYEQYF.